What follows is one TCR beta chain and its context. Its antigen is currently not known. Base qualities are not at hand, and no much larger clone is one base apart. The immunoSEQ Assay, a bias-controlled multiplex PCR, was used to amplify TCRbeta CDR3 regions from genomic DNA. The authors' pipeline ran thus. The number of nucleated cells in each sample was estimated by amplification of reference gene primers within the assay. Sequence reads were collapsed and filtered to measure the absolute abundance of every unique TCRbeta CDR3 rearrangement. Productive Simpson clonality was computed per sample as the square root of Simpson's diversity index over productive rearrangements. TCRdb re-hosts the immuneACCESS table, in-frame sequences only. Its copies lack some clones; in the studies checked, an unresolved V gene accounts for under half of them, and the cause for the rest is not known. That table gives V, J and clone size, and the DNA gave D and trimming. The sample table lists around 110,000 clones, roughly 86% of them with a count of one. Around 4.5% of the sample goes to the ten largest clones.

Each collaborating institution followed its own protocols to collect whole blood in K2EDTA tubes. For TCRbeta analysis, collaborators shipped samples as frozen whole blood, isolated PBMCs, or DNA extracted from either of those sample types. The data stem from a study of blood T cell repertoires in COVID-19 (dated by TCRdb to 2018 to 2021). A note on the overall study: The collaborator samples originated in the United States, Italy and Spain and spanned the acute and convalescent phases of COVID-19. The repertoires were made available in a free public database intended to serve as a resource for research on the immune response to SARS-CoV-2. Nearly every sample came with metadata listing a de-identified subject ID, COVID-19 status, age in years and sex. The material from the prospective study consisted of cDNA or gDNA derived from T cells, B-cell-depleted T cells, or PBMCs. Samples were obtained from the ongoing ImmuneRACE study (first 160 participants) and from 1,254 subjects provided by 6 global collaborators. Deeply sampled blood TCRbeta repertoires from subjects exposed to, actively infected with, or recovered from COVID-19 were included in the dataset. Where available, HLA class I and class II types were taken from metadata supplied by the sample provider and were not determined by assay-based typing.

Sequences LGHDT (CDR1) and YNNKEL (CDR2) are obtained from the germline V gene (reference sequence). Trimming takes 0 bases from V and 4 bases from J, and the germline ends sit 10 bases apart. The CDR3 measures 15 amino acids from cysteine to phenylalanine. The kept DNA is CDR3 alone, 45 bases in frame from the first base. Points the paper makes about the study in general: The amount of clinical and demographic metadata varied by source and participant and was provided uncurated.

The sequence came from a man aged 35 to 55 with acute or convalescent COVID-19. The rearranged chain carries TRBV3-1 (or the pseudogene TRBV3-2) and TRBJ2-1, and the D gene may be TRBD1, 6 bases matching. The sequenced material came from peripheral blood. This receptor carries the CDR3 CASSQDKGVYNEQFF. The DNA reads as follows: TGTGCCAGCAGCCAAGATAAGGGGGTGTACAATGAGCAGTTCTTC.